This record covers a single T cell receptor (beta chain). Its antigen remains unidentified. This entry belongs to a study of shared clonotypes between healthy human individuals. The study's findings and limits: A handful of donors shared around 5.1% of their naive CD4 clonotypes.

Methods used by the authors: ImmunoSEQ sequences covered only the junction and lacked quality scores; filtering therefore differed. Profiled with immunoSEQ multiplex PCR; TCRdb holds only in-frame clones, not every one. Clone size and the V and J calls come from that table; the DNA yielded D and trimming. The sample records a few million clones, 90% to 97% being singletons. CDR3 length: 15 residues. V dropped 1 base and J dropped 8; count of bases not matched to a gene: 5. Germline assignment: CDR1 ENHRY and CDR2 SYGVKD. Sequencing was performed on naive CD4+ T cells sorted from blood. Subset described: CD45RA+ positively selected. This rearrangement joins TRBV10-3 to TRBJ2-1; 10 positions match TRBD2. The origin of this receptor is a man aged 18 to 30 in good health. CDR3 DNA sequence: TGTGCCATCAGTGAGTTGGCTAGCGGGAGAGATGAGCAGTTCTTC. Its protein is CAISELASGRDEQFF.